Detailed here is one TCR beta chain. The antigen is unknown. The sample comes from a study of T cells in Graves' hyperthyroidism and ophthalmopathy. Study-wide points: A model built on 13 V-J features separated ophthalmopathy from stable hyperthyroidism.

The germline V gene has CDR1 LNHNV and CDR2 YYDKDF (reference sequence). V shed 4 bases, J shed 5 bases, and the junction held 4 bases outside the gene matches. This CDR3 is built from 15 residues. Amplified regions were TCR beta CDR3 sequences from RNA transcripts. The HTBI primer set drove a first-round RT-PCR of the TCR CDR3. In TCRdb, the multiplex PCR reads were re-called with MiXCR into one record per CDR3 protein. This sample yields about 400,000 distinct CDR3 sequences, of which about 14% are seen a single time; around 19% belongs to the top ten. The receptor was derived from a woman younger than 45 with Graves' ophthalmopathy. The chain couples TRBV15 to TRBJ2-1, with TRBD2 identical over 11 bases. Material for sequencing was blood. In DNA, the CDR3 is TGTGCCACCAGCACCCCGGGACTAGCGGACAATGAGCAGTTCTTC. Its protein is CATSTPGLADNEQFF.